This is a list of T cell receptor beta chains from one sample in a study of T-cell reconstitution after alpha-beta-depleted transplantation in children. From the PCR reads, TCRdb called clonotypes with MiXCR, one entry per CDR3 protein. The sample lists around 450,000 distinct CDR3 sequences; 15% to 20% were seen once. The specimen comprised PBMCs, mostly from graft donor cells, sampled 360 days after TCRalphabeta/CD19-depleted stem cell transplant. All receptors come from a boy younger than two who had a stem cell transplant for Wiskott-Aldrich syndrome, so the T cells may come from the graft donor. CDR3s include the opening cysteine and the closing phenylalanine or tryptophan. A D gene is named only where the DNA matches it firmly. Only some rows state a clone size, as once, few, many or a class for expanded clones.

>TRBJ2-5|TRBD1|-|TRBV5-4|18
CASSLGSGTGLVRETQYF
TGTGCCAGCAGCTTGGGATCCGGGACAGGATTGGTGCGGGAGACCCAGTACTTC
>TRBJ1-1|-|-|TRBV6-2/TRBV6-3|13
CASSNVRQSGAFF
TGTGCCAGCAGCAACGTGAGACAGTCTGGAGCTTTCTTT
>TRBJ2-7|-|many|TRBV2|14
CASSEGLSSYEQYF
TGTGCCAGCAGTGAAGGGTTAAGCTCCTACGAGCAGTACTTC
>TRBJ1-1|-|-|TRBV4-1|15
CASSQGAGWNTEAFF
TGCGCCAGCAGCCAAGGGGCAGGGTGGAATACTGAAGCTTTCTTT
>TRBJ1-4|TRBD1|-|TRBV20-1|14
CSAPTGTVNEKLFF
TGCAGTGCCCCTACCGGGACAGTGAATGAAAAACTGTTTTTT
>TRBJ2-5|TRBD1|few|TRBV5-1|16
CASSLIGTGKGETQYF
TGCGCCAGCAGCTTGATAGGGACAGGAAAAGGGGAGACCCAGTACTTC
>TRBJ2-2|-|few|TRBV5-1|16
CASRTGRISNTGELFF
TGCGCCAGCAGGACAGGTCGCATCTCGAACACCGGGGAGCTGTTTTTT
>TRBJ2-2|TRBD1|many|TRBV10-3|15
CAISKTGVGTGELFF
TGTGCCATCAGTAAGACAGGGGTAGGCACCGGGGAGCTGTTTTTT
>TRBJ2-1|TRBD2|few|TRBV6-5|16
CASSSKLAGANNEQFF
TGTGCCAGCAGTTCGAAACTAGCGGGGGCTAACAATGAGCAGTTCTTC
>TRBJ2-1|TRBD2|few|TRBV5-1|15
CASSSTSGGGNEQFF
TGCGCCAGCAGCTCGACTAGCGGGGGAGGTAATGAGCAGTTCTTC
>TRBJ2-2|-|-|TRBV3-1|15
CASSQRWDITGELFF
TGTGCCAGCAGCCAACGGTGGGACATTACCGGGGAGCTGTTTTTT
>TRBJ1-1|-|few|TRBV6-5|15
CASSYDPFGGPEAFF
TGTGCCAGCAGTTATGACCCGTTTGGAGGACCAGAAGCTTTCTTT
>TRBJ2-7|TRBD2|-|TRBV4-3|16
CASSPILTVAGDEQYF
TGCGCCAGCAGCCCAATCCTTACGGTAGCGGGAGACGAGCAGTACTTC
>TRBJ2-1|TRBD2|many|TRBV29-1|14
CSVPPLAGNNEQFF
TGCAGCGTTCCCCCCCTAGCGGGAAACAATGAGCAGTTCTTC
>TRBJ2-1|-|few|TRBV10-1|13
CASSESIPNEQFF
TGCGCCAGCAGTGAGTCGATCCCGAATGAGCAGTTCTTC
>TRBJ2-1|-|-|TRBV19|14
CASISRGPYNEQFF
TGTGCCAGTATTAGCAGGGGACCCTACAATGAGCAGTTCTTC
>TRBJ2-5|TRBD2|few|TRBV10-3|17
CAISEVLAVGYQETQYF
TGTGCCATCAGTGAGGTTCTAGCGGTAGGATACCAAGAGACCCAGTACTTC
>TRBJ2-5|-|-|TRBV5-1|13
CASSGGGEETQYF
TGCGCCAGCAGTGGTGGAGGGGAAGAGACCCAGTACTTC
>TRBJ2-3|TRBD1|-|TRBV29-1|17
CSAGTGIGGWLTDTQYF
TGCAGCGCCGGGACAGGGATTGGTGGCTGGCTCACAGATACGCAGTATTTT
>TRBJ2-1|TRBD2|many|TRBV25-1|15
CASSGGLAAYNEQFF
TGTGCCAGCAGTGGGGGACTAGCGGCCTACAATGAGCAGTTCTTC
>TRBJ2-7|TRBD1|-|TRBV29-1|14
CSVNTGGATYEQYF
TGCAGCGTAAATACAGGGGGCGCCACCTACGAGCAGTACTTC
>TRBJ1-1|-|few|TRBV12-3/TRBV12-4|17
CASSLARMRQLNTEAFF
TGTGCCAGCAGTTTAGCGCGGATGCGGCAGCTGAACACTGAAGCTTTCTTT
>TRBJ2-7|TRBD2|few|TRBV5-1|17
CASSLVSSGRFSYEQYF
TGCGCCAGCAGCTTGGTGTCTAGCGGGAGGTTTTCCTACGAGCAGTACTTC
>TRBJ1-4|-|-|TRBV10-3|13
CAISVATNEKLFF
TGTGCCATCAGTGTTGCAACTAATGAAAAACTGTTTTTT
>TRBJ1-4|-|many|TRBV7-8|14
CASSLDRSREKLFF
TGTGCCAGCAGCTTAGACAGGAGTCGTGAAAAACTGTTTTTT
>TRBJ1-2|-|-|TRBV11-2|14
CASSLRTEAYGYTF
TGTGCCAGCAGCCTTAGGACAGAGGCCTATGGCTACACCTTC
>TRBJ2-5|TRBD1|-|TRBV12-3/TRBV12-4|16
CASSLSTGGYQETQYF
TGTGCCAGCAGTCTCTCGACAGGGGGGTACCAAGAGACCCAGTACTTC
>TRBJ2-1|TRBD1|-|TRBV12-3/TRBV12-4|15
CASSLLAGGGVGQFF
TGTGCCAGCAGTTTATTGGCAGGGGGCGGCGTTGGGCAGTTCTTC
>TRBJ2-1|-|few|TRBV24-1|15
CATSDHLQLDNEQFF
TGTGCCACCAGTGATCATCTACAACTTGACAATGAGCAGTTCTTC
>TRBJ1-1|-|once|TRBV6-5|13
CASSYVQGTEAFF
TGTGCCAGCAGTTACGTACAGGGTACTGAAGCTTTCTTT
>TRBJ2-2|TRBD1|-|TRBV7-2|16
CAIPGGTGRNTGELFF
TGTGCCATCCCCGGAGGGACAGGGAGGAACACCGGGGAGCTGTTTTTT
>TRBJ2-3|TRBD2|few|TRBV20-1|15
CSAIRTSGRTDTQYF
TGCAGTGCAATCAGGACTAGCGGGAGGACAGATACGCAGTATTTT
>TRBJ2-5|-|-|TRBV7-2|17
CASSIHVGRGTDETQYF
TGTGCCAGCAGCATCCATGTGGGACGGGGGACTGATGAGACCCAGTACTTC
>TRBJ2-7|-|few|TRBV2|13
CASAGTWGYEQYF
TGTGCCAGCGCCGGGACTTGGGGCTACGAGCAGTACTTC
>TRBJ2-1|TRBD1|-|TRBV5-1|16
CASSFVSGQGYNEQFF
TGCGCCAGCAGCTTTGTATCGGGACAGGGTTACAATGAGCAGTTCTTC
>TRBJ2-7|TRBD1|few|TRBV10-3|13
CAMAKDRRDEQYF
TGTGCCATGGCCAAGGACAGGCGGGACGAGCAGTACTTC
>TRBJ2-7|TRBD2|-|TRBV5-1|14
CASSFPKVAGEQYF
TGCGCCAGCAGCTTTCCCAAAGTAGCGGGAGAGCAGTACTTC
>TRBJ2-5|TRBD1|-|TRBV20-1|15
CSASFPGQLRETQYF
TGCAGTGCTAGTTTCCCGGGACAGTTAAGGGAGACCCAGTACTTC
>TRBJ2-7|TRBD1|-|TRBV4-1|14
CASSAPGQTYEQYF
TGCGCCAGCTCCGCACCGGGACAGACCTACGAGCAGTACTTC
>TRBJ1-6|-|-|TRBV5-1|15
CASSLRDMGTSPLHF
TGCGCCAGCAGCCTCCGGGACATGGGCACGTCACCCCTCCACTTT
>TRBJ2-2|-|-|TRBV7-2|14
CASSLGGHHGELFF
TGTGCCAGCAGCTTAGGAGGACATCACGGGGAGCTGTTTTTT
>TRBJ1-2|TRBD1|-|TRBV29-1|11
CSGRTGETYTF
TGCAGCGGTCGGACAGGGGAAACCTACACCTTC